This T cell receptor beta chain came from a study of cytomegalovirus exposure and HLA in healthy donors (dated by TCRdb to about 2017). Study-wide context: An earlier analysis of roughly 500 of the donors reported roughly 300 Gb of sequence data and 95 million to 130 million unique TCR beta sequences obtained from around 180 million T cells. Genome-wide SNP genotypes for about 60% of the roughly 700 donors were used in a later genetic analysis, which treated that subset as a discovery cohort. Rather than drawing on any new phenotypic data, the later analysis identified candidate immune exposures from TCR beta sequences and the way those sequences occurred across donors. The number of typed donors differed by locus: roughly 629-640 for A, B, C, DRB1 and DQB1; approximately 520 for DQA1; over 600 for DPA1; and some 430 for DPB1. Roughly 5 DR-DQ haplotypes were treated as single units for association and clustering because of strong linkage in the cohort. Among 398 genotyped donors of the cohort, an average of approximately 240,000 unique TCR beta nucleotide sequences were sequenced per donor, about a sixth of them non-productive. The aim of the study was to test whether cataloging public T cell receptors could identify signatures of past pathogen exposure. Of the approximately 400 genotyped donors, about 84% fell in the genetic ancestry cluster associated with self-reported Caucasian donors. An early release covering about 600 HLA-typed donors comprised roughly 300 gigabases of sequencing data and tens of millions of unique TCR sequences. Donor age, sex, ethnicity and CMV serostatus were collected together with the repertoire data. In addition to the first cohort of 666 subjects, a separate validation cohort of around 110 different subjects was used. A later analysis re-analyzed previously published TCR beta repertoires from roughly 690 donors and added high-resolution HLA genotyping to study TCR occurrence patterns. The study used immunosequencing to profile the T cell repertoires of 666 subjects and linked those repertoires to cytomegalovirus serostatus. All discovery cohort repertoires had been generated on a single sequencing platform. An earlier analysis of approximately 640 of the donors applied high-throughput TCR beta sequencing to assess whether each TCR beta V gene segment acted as functional or pseudogenic. Both class I and class II loci were covered by HLA typing, at four-digit resolution. To predict cytomegalovirus infection status, the study combined high-throughput TCR immunosequencing, statistical association of individual TCRs with disease status, and machine learning.

This clone appeared a single time. The target of this receptor is not known. No clone much larger than this one lies a single base away; base qualities are absent. What the study reported, not specific to this receptor: The study listed 150 to 200 TCR beta chains as associated with cytomegalovirus. In an earlier analysis of 587 of the donors, most TCR beta V segments were observed in productive rearrangements about 90% or about 30% of the time, broadly matching IMGT annotations. Presence/absence analyses assumed roughly uniform sequencing depth across donors, an assumption that may not hold. According to a later analysis, parvovirus B19, influenza, CMV and Epstein-Barr virus appeared linked to several top co-occurrence clusters. Cytomegalovirus status was reported to be diagnosed by the classifier with high specificity and sensitivity in both the original and validation cohorts. Immune exposure information for the cohort was limited to CMV serostatus. According to a later genetic analysis, donors in an Asian-associated ancestry cluster had fewer N-insertions in productive TCRs than the approximately 710-donor mean. Assigning TCR associations to individual alleles was difficult when HLA alleles, especially DR and DQ, strongly co-occurred. In a later analysis, around 17,000 TCR beta sequences were associated with specific HLA alleles at a false discovery rate of 0.05. A further reported finding was that TCR beta sequences accurately predicted the HLA-A and HLA-B alleles for most subjects in the first cohort. The sequencing pipeline was judged likely to have produced a cluster of highly shared sequence variants as a technical artifact. A later analysis found that HLA-associated TCR beta chains were more clonally expanded and had lower generation probabilities than equally common non-associated chains. Only TCR beta chains were sequenced in this cohort, and the absence of alpha or paired-chain data limited detectable features. A later genetic analysis associated a missense DCLRE1C variant with V-gene and J-gene trimming of TCR beta chains, and an independent cohort replicated the association. According to a later analysis, most CMV-associated TCR beta chains appeared to be HLA-restricted, and the HLA associations seemed to be driven largely by CMV exposure. In a later analysis, the rate of TCR association differed among HLA loci, with DRB1 alleles having the most associated TCRs and HLA-C alleles having the fewest. Correlated functional status among segregating V segments might reflect linkage disequilibrium, but an unknown experimental factor could not be ruled out. It was suggested by the authors that the approach could potentially be generalized to other disease states and immunological phenotypes. Over 15 rarely observed V segments, including chromosome 9 orphons, were excluded from the earlier analysis of about 500 of the donors because counts were too low. Because HLA typing was unavailable for some donors at each locus, only the typed subset was used in association tests. A few of the identified cytomegalovirus-associated TCR beta chains were confirmed in vitro to be specific for cytomegalovirus antigens. While some public TCRs were present in many individuals, most TCR sequences turned up only very rarely across donors.

The cohort was made up of 500 to 800 healthy bone marrow donors. At the time of sampling, all cohort members were nominally healthy, though unrecorded immune exposures were likely present. The donor tested CMV seronegative, placing the donor among the 352 seronegative members of the cohort. A peripheral blood sample was collected from each donor, and TCR beta sequencing was performed on peripheral blood mononuclear cells. The Qiagen DNeasy Blood Extraction Kit was used to extract genomic DNA from the blood cell samples. Library preparation employed the immunoSEQ multiplex PCR assay. The multiplex PCR relied on a mix of 60 forward primers for TCR Vbeta segments and 13 reverse primers for TCR Jbeta segments. The CDR3 region of rearranged TCR beta genes was amplified from genomic DNA by a multiplex PCR assay. The Illumina HiSeq System was used to sequence the amplified TCR beta libraries as 87-base-pair reads. Per the authors' processing: Across the 670 or so repertoires, a later analysis counted tens of millions of unique TCR beta chains, around 11 million of which were shared by at least two donors. To remove PCR and sequencing errors, raw reads were error-corrected and collapsed into unique sequences using a nearest-neighbor algorithm that merged closely related sequences. CDR3 sequences were aligned to IMGT reference sequences to assign V, D and J gene segments. For a sequence to be retained, a match of at least six nucleotides to both a V gene segment and a J gene segment was required. Rearrangements were classified as productive when the CDR3 lacked stop codons and remained in frame with V and J, and all other rearrangements were classified as non-productive. CDR3 was defined by IMGT convention, running from the second conserved V-encoded cysteine to the conserved J-encoded phenylalanine. In an earlier analysis of around 570 of the donors, sequences lacking an unambiguous match to a single V gene segment were excluded. In an earlier analysis of some 590 of the donors, a V segment was called functional when productive rearrangements were above 56.7%, and segregating when the standard deviation between donors exceeded 5%. To diagnose cytomegalovirus status from the catalog of TCR beta chain sequences, a statistical classification framework was built. In a later analysis, TCR nucleotide sequences were compared against IMGT/GENE-DB human TR gene sequences so that V and J genes could be assigned. In a later analysis, CDR3 sequences and most-parsimonious VDJ recombination scenarios were assigned using the TCRdist pipeline. A later analysis defined each TCR beta chain by its CDR3 amino acid sequence plus V-gene family, and excluded reads lacking a unique V-gene family. As a way to deal with suspected cross-contamination and a sequencing artifact, a later analysis dropped nearly 600 nucleotide sequences that were highly shared and had low generation probability. A later analysis calculated a clonal expansion index for each public chain from normalized within-repertoire ranks of inferred template counts. A later analysis computed generation probabilities with a VDJ recombination model fitted to out-of-frame rearrangements, and checked the results against IGoR. A later analysis scored TCR-TCR, TCR-HLA and TCR-CMV co-occurrence with hypergeometric tests, applying a repertoire-size bias correction to TCR pairs. In a later analysis, false discovery rates were estimated by permuting HLA or CMV assignments 20 times. A later analysis grouped co-occurring TCRs with DBSCAN, adding TCRdist sequence similarity when clustering within HLA-allele-positive subsets. Repertoires with fewer than 30,000 or more than 120,000 public chains, plus five repertoires with anomalous nucleotide sharing, were excluded from co-occurrence clustering. Drawn from immuneACCESS, this table holds only the in-frame rearrangements with V and J called that TCRdb kept. Clones are partly lost; checked studies trace under half to an unresolved V gene and leave the rest unexplained. That table gives V, J and clone size, and the DNA gave D and trimming. In this sample the table shows 200,000 to 250,000 clones, 75% to 90% of which occur a single time. The top ten clonotypes cover less than 3% of the sample.

This sequence was found in a woman aged 40 to 50 in good health and CMV-seronegative. Sequenced sample: PBMCs.

The DNA sequence follows: TGCGCCAGCAGCGTGATACTAGCGGGAGTTTACAATGAGCAGTTCTTC. Translation gives CASSVILAGVYNEQFF. The chain was built from TRBV4-1 and TRBJ2-1; the junction holds 11 bases that match TRBD2. The germline V gene encodes CDR1 MGHRA and CDR2 YSYEKL. The CDR3, cysteine through phenylalanine, is 16 amino acids long. The only DNA kept is the CDR3, 48 bases in frame from the first base. V is pruned by 5 bases and J by 4 bases, leaving 7 bases of the junction without a gene match.